This T cell receptor (beta chain) was sequenced for a study of T cells after posttransplantation cyclophosphamide. Points from the study as a whole: Recipient CMV seropositivity and CMV reactivation strongly tracked TRB clonality. Donor CD8+ memory clones often dominated recipient blood repertoires at later times. Blood and skin or GI T cell repertoires showed limited TRB overlap.

V shed 1 base and J shed 6 bases, with 13 bases lying between them. The CDR3 consists of 14 residues. CDR1 is LNHDA and CDR2 is SQIVND in the germline V gene (reference sequence). Ten or more counts support this clone. The antigen is unknown. Peripheral blood was collected from the related graft donor on the marrow donation day. Produced via immunoSEQ multiplex PCR; TCRdb's table is partial and in-frame only. The table lists some 31,000 clones, with no singletons. This TCR was recovered from a woman aged 25 to 39 in good health and a related stem cell transplant donor. Source material: PBMCs. The chain is built from TRBV19 and TRBJ2-7, with D tentatively TRBD2 (5 bases). The CDR3 DNA reads TGTGCCAGTAGTATAGCCGAGGGTCCCGGCGAGCAGTACTTC. Protein product: CASSIAEGPGEQYF.